Following are 18 T cell receptor beta chains from one sample sequenced in a study of cytomegalovirus exposure and HLA in healthy donors. Researchers ran the PCR with 60 Vbeta and 13 Jbeta primers. Here immunoSEQ multiplex PCR was the method, and the copy in TCRdb shows in-frame clones only, minus some. The table lists more than 95,000 clones, 60% to 80% of them singletons, with approximately 16% in the top ten. The source material was PBMCs. All receptors derive from a man aged 45-65 years in good health and CMV-seropositive.

This clone came up a few times. The chain combines TRBV6-5 with TRBJ1-1; possibly TRBD1 for D (6 bases). The germline V gene encodes CDR1 MNHEY and CDR2 SVGAGI. Trimming pared 6 bases from V and 7 bases from J, leaving 18 bases between. CDR3 length equals 14 residues. Here the CDR3 DNA reads TGTGCCAGCAGCCCCAGGGGCCGATTAGATGAAGCTTTCTTT. This translates into CASSPRGRLDEAFF.

This clone was seen just once. The chain recombines TRBV7-2 with TRBJ2-5; D perhaps matches TRBD2 (6 bases). The V end was cut by 5 bases, the J end by 2 bases, with 21 bases between. The CDR3 has 17 amino acids. Germline loops: CDR1 SGHTA, CDR2 FQGNSA. The CDR3, as DNA: TGTGCCAGCAGCGTCTCGCCCCCCGGGACTCCTCAAGAGACCCAGTACTTC. Its protein is CASSVSPPGTPQETQYF.

The chain is built from TRBV12-5 and TRBJ2-5; no firm D call. The last part of the DNA fits TRBJ2-7 better; the J call may be wrong. The CDR3 extends over 11 amino acids. Germline lookup yields CDR1 LGHNT and CDR2 FRNRAP. The CDR3 region is CASALTYEQYF. The CDR3 DNA reads as TGTGCTAGTGCCCTTACCTACGAGCAGTACTTC.

The chain uses TRBV28 and TRBJ2-5; 7 positions agree with TRBD1. The J call is uncertain, as TRBJ2-7 better fits the DNA end. The CDR3 totals 16 residues. Per the germline V gene, CDR1 is MDHEN and CDR2 is SYDVKM. Written as DNA, the CDR3 is TGTGCCAGCAGTTCCGGGGTCACAGGGGTCGAGTACGAGCAGTACTTC. Its translation is CASSSGVTGVEYEQYF.

This chain connects TRBV6-1 to TRBJ1-1; TRBD1 is a possible D gene (6 bases). Deletions cut 3 bases from V and 1 base from J, with 12 bases between. CDR3 length: 15 amino acids. CDR1 is MNHNS and CDR2 is SASEGT in the germline V gene. The CDR3 DNA is TGTGCCAGCAGTGACAAGGGACAACCGAACACTGAAGCTTTCTTT. Translation gives CASSDKGQPNTEAFF.

The rearrangement joins TRBV4-1 to TRBJ2-7; TRBD1 agrees at 9 bases. The CDR3 extends over 12 amino acids. Trimming cost V 4 bases and J 8 bases; bases outside gene matches: 3. CDR1 and CDR2 (germline): MGHRA, YSYEKL. The CDR3 spells CASSRQGGKQYF. In DNA, the CDR3 is TGCGCCAGCAGCCGACAGGGGGGCAAGCAGTACTTC.

This clone was counted only a few times. The gene calls are TRBV7-2 and TRBJ2-5; 8 bases align to TRBD2. The germline CDR1 and CDR2 sequences are SGHTA and FQGNSA. After removal of 6 bases from V and 4 bases from J, the junction contained 10 bases not matched to a gene. The length of the CDR3 is 15 residues. CDR3 nucleotides: TGTGCCAGCAGTCAATTCCCCAGCGGGAGAGAGACCCAGTACTTC. Encoded protein: CASSQFPSGRETQYF.

This chain joins TRBV4-3 and TRBJ2-5; possibly TRBD2 for D (7 bases). CDR1 is LGHNA, CDR2 YSLEER, per germline. Between the trimmed V and J ends, which lost 4 bases and 1 base, there was a span of 19 bases. The CDR3 extends over 17 amino acids. CDR3 loop: CASSPVFRGGFQETQYF. For the CDR3, the DNA is TGCGCCAGCAGCCCGGTCTTTAGGGGGGGGTTCCAAGAGACCCAGTACTTC.

With regard to this clone: At one end the junction does not follow the germline gene, possibly because of a read error. The gene calls are TRBV7-9 and TRBJ2-7; the match to TRBD1 covers 9 bases. The germline gives CDR1 SEHNR, CDR2 FQNEAQ (reference sequence). The CDR3 contains 14 residues. The CDR3 is CSSSRDRDGLAHNF. For the CDR3, the DNA is TGTTCCAGCAGCCGGGACAGGGATGGCTTGGCTCACAACTTC.

A remark on this clone: A junction end diverges from the germline sequence, so it may reflect a read error. The V and J genes are TRBV29-1 and TRBJ2-1, with 10 positions matching TRBD1. The germline CDR1 and CDR2 sequences are SQVTM and ANQGSEA. The CDR3 has 12 residues. The CDR3 here is CSVGGDRGTSIF. In DNA, the CDR3 is TGCAGCGTTGGAGGGGACAGGGGTACTAGCATCTTC.

DNA of the CDR3: TGCGCCAGCAGCTTTAGCGGGAGTCGAACCGGGGAGCTGTTTTTT. The encoded protein is CASSFSGSRTGELFF. The chain couples TRBV5-1 to TRBJ2-2; 9 bases match TRBD2. The trim removed 2 bases at V and 5 bases at J, leaving 4 bases unmatched. Germline V lookup: CDR1 SGHRS, CDR2 YFSETQ. The CDR3 has 15 residues.

This chain uses TRBV18 with TRBJ2-3; D is uncertain. The germline V gene encodes CDR1 KGHSH and CDR2 LQKENI. CDR3 size: 15 residues. Trimming took off 3 bases at V and 2 bases at J, with 12 bases between the two ends. The CDR3 loop reads CASSPARTYTDTQYF. CDR3 DNA: TGTGCCAGCTCACCTGCGCGTACGTACACAGATACGCAGTATTTT.

This rearrangement joins TRBV18 to TRBJ2-3; 7 bases agree with TRBD1. The CDR3 contains 15 residues. Germline V CDR1 and CDR2: KGHSH, LQKENI. Trimming cost V 1 base and J 4 bases; bases outside gene matches: 5. The CDR3 region is CASSPRDSGSDTQYF. The DNA for the CDR3 is TGTGCCAGCTCACCACGGGACAGTGGTTCAGATACGCAGTATTTT. The variable domain in full, completed from reference TRBV18 and TRBJ2-3, reads NAGVMQNPRHLVRRRGQEARLRCSPMKGHSHVYWYRQLPEEGLKFMVYLQKENIIDESGMPKERFSAEFPKEGPSILRIQQVVRGDSAAYFCASSPRDSGSDTQYFGPGTRLTVL.

This sequence joins TRBV19 and TRBJ1-4; D call uncertain. V lost 3 bases to trimming and J lost 3 bases, with 17 bases between them. This CDR3 region has 17 residues. The V gene's germline CDR1 is LNHDA and CDR2 SQIVND (reference sequence). DNA of the CDR3: TGTGCCAGTAGTATGTCGGGGTTAGTTGGCCCTAATGAAAAACTGTTTTTT. Translating gives CASSMSGLVGPNEKLFF. Full variable domain (rest looked up from reference TRBV19 and TRBJ1-4): DGGITQSPKYLFRKEGQNVTLSCEQNLNHDAMYWYRQDPGQGLRLIYYSQIVNDFQKGDIAEGYSVSREKKESFPLTVTSAQKNPTAFYLCASSMSGLVGPNEKLFFGSGTQLSVL.

V and J are TRBV7-2 and TRBJ2-2; 7 bases are shared with TRBD2. The CDR3 covers 15 residues. Per the germline V gene, CDR1 is SGHTA and CDR2 is FQGNSA. V dropped 2 bases and J dropped 2; count of bases not matched to a gene: 2. In nucleotides, the CDR3 is TGTGCCAGCAGCTTATTGGGACTAAACACCGGGGAGCTGTTTTTT. Amino acids: CASSLLGLNTGELFF. Full variable domain (outside the CDR3, taken from reference TRBV7-2 and TRBJ2-2): GAGVSQSPSNKVTEKGKDVELRCDPISGHTALYWYRQSLGQGLEFLIYFQGNSAPDKSGLPSDRFSAERTGGSVSTLTIQRTQQEDSAVYLCASSLLGLNTGELFFGEGSRLTVL.

As DNA, the CDR3 is TGTGCCAGCAGCTTACCCAAGGACTACCAAAGGCCCAATGAGCAGTTCTTC. Residues: CASSLPKDYQRPNEQFF. The rearrangement links TRBV7-9 to TRBJ2-1, with D possibly being TRBD2 (6 bases). In germline, CDR1 is SEHNR, CDR2 FQNEAQ (reference sequence). This CDR3 contains 17 residues. Deletions cut 2 bases from V and 6 bases from J, with 20 bases between.

J is TRBJ2-2 and V is TRBV11-3, with 7 bases fitting TRBD2. Losses at the gene ends were 0 bases for V and 7 bases for J; bases not matched to a gene: 5. The germline V gene encodes CDR1 SGHNT and CDR2 YENEEA. This CDR3 spans 15 amino acids. CDR3 DNA sequence: TGTGCCAGCAGCTTAGATGGCCTAGCGGTCGGGGAGCTGTTTTTT. Amino acid sequence: CASSLDGLAVGELFF.

The V call is TRBV9, the J call TRBJ2-3, with 12 bases matching TRBD2. Germline CDR1 SGDLS, CDR2 YYNGEE. Unmatched junction bases numbered 10, after V lost 4 bases and J lost 1 base. This CDR3 has 18 residues. The CDR3 reads CASSTPSGRAWGTDTQYF. In DNA form, the CDR3 reads TGTGCCAGCAGCACTCCTAGCGGGAGGGCCTGGGGCACAGATACGCAGTATTTT.